The rows below give T cell receptor beta chains drawn from one sample of a study of OX40 agonist ivuxolimab in advanced cancers. Here immunoSEQ multiplex PCR was the method, and the copy in TCRdb shows in-frame clones only, minus some. Among around 20,000 clones listed, 84% were seen once. This specimen was CD4+ or CD8+ T cells sorted from blood, taken in a trial of the OX40 agonist ivuxolimab. These receptors were collected from an adult with an advanced solid tumor such as melanoma, head and neck, liver or kidney cancer. The CDR3 runs from the conserved cysteine through the conserved F or W. The order of the fields is V gene, D gene, clone size, J gene, CDR3 protein, CDR3 DNA. D genes are given only for firm matches. The size of a clone is reported for some rows only, either as once, few or many, or as a class for expanded clones.

>TRBV28|NA|few|TRBJ2-2
CASSTGELFF
TGTGCCAGCAGCACCGGGGAGCTGTTTTTT
>TRBV27|NA|NA|TRBJ1-1
CASTSRAMNTEAFF
TGTGCCAGCACGAGTCGAGCTATGAACACTGAAGCTTTCTTT
>TRBV10-3|NA|NA|TRBJ2-1
CAISESTGSAGVEQFF
TGTGCCATCAGTGAATCCACAGGGTCGGCGGGGGTTGAGCAGTTCTTC
>TRBV12-5|NA|NA|TRBJ2-1
CASGLGPDNEQFF
TGTGCTAGTGGTTTGGGCCCCGACAATGAGCAGTTCTTC
>TRBV5-1|TRBD1|NA|TRBJ1-6
CASSLDRGAPLHF
TGCGCCAGCAGCTTGGACAGGGGTGCACCCCTCCACTTT
>TRBV27|TRBD1|NA|TRBJ2-7
CASSTGTGIYEQYF
TGTGCCAGCAGTACCGGGACAGGGATCTACGAGCAGTACTTC
>TRBV5-1|NA|NA|TRBJ1-1
CASSLMGSTEAFF
TGCGCCAGCAGCTTGATGGGGAGCACTGAAGCTTTCTTT
>TRBV15|NA|NA|TRBJ1-1
CATSRDRKMNTEAFF
TGTGCCACCAGCAGAGATAGGAAGATGAACACTGAAGCTTTCTTT
>TRBV18|NA|NA|TRBJ1-1
CASSPLVPGAGTEAFF
TGTGCCAGCTCACCACTCGTACCGGGGGCGGGGACTGAAGCTTTCTTT
>TRBV6-6|TRBD2|few|TRBJ2-7
CASSNSGGDSYEQYF
TGTGCCAGCAGTAACAGCGGGGGGGACTCCTACGAGCAGTACTTC
>TRBV21-1|NA|NA|TRBJ2-2
CASSNTTPNRESDTGELFF
TGTGCCAGCAGCAACACCACACCTAACAGGGAATCGGACACCGGGGAGCTGTTTTTT
>TRBV30|NA|NA|TRBJ2-7
CAWNKVTRGSEQYF
TGTGCCTGGAATAAGGTTACTAGAGGTAGCGAGCAGTACTTC
>TRBV5-4|NA|NA|TRBJ2-1
CASSLISNEQFF
TGTGCCAGCAGCTTGATTTCCAATGAGCAGTTCTTC
>TRBV28|NA|once|TRBJ1-5
CASSSVVAALNQPQHF
TGTGCCAGCAGCTCAGTCGTTGCGGCCCTCAATCAGCCCCAGCATTTT
>TRBV27|NA|NA|TRBJ1-5
CATSKAGGTGQPQHF
TGTGCCACCAGTAAGGCGGGGGGCACGGGGCAGCCCCAGCATTTT
>TRBV6-6|NA|NA|TRBJ2-5
CASSYSKGSPETQYF
TGTGCCAGCAGTTACTCGAAGGGCTCCCCAGAGACCCAGTACTTC
>TRBV15|NA|NA|TRBJ1-2
CATSGSGTEQFTNGYTF
TGTGCCACCAGCGGGAGCGGAACAGAGCAATTTACTAATGGCTACACCTTC
>TRBV5-6|TRBD1|NA|TRBJ2-5
CASRKRDRGRETQYF
TGTGCCAGCAGAAAGCGGGACAGGGGACGAGAGACCCAGTACTTC
>TRBV5-1|NA|NA|TRBJ2-7
CASRTLQGQGEQYF
TGCGCCAGCAGGACCCTCCAAGGGCAAGGCGAGCAGTACTTC
>TRBV7-3|TRBD1|NA|TRBJ1-2
CASSTGGYGGYTF
TGTGCCAGCAGCACAGGGGGCTACGGTGGCTACACCTTC
>TRBV19|TRBD1|NA|TRBJ2-2
CASSPSRQGAGELFF
TGTGCCAGTAGCCCGTCCAGGCAGGGGGCCGGGGAGCTGTTTTTT
>TRBV28|TRBD2|once|TRBJ2-2
CASSFLGTSGSNTGELFF
TGTGCCAGCAGTTTTCTTGGGACTAGCGGATCGAACACCGGGGAGCTGTTTTTT
>TRBV7-7|TRBD1|NA|TRBJ2-2
CASSPRQGGTGELFF
TGTGCTAGCAGCCCCAGACAGGGTGGAACCGGGGAGCTGTTTTTT
>TRBV5-8|NA|NA|TRBJ2-7
CASSMDTSYEQYF
TGTGCCAGCAGCATGGACACCTCCTACGAGCAGTACTTC
>TRBV7-8|NA|NA|TRBJ2-5
CASSLEGGETQYF
TGTGCCAGCAGCTTAGAGGGAGGAGAGACCCAGTACTTC
>TRBV5-4|TRBD2|NA|TRBJ2-4
CASSLAGLAGRIAKNIQYF
TGTGCCAGCAGCTTGGCCGGGCTAGCGGGTCGCATAGCCAAAAACATTCAGTACTTC
>TRBV2|NA|NA|TRBJ1-5
CATTTGYSNQPQHF
TGTGCCACCACGACAGGTTATAGCAATCAGCCCCAGCATTTT
>TRBV4-3|TRBD1|NA|TRBJ2-7
CASSYTGTGNYEQYF
TGCGCCAGCAGCTATACCGGGACAGGGAACTACGAGCAGTACTTC
>TRBV21-1|NA|NA|TRBJ2-7
CASSRPSGGSYEQYF
TGTGCCAGCAGCAGACCTAGCGGGGGCTCCTACGAGCAGTACTTC
>TRBV30|NA|NA|TRBJ1-2
CAWRRGGYTF
TGTGCCTGGAGAAGAGGCGGCTACACCTTC
>TRBV23-1|TRBD1|NA|TRBJ2-7
CARSGTVYHEQYF
TGCGCCAGATCCGGGACAGTGTACCACGAGCAGTACTTC
>TRBV6-1|TRBD1|NA|TRBJ1-1
CASSVPGQGARTEAFF
TGTGCCAGCAGTGTGCCGGGACAGGGGGCTAGGACTGAAGCTTTCTTT
>TRBV6-6|NA|NA|TRBJ2-7
CASSYSGFLGGEQYF
TGTGCCAGCAGTTACTCGGGTTTCCTAGGGGGCGAGCAGTACTTC
>TRBV10-3|NA|NA|TRBJ2-2
CAISESFESGELFF
TGTGCCATCAGTGAGTCTTTCGAGTCCGGGGAGCTGTTTTTT
>TRBV29-1|TRBD1|NA|TRBJ2-1
CSVAGTGYNEQFF
TGCAGCGTTGCCGGGACAGGCTACAATGAGCAGTTCTTC
>TRBV30|NA|NA|TRBJ1-5
CAWSPQGTQPQHF
TGTGCCTGGAGCCCACAGGGAACTCAGCCCCAGCATTTT
>TRBV7-8|TRBD2|NA|TRBJ2-3
CASSPEASGSTDTQYF
TGTGCCAGCAGCCCTGAGGCTAGCGGGAGCACAGATACGCAGTATTTT
>TRBV29-1|NA|NA|TRBJ1-3
CSVDEGRGFSGNTIYF
TGCAGCGTTGATGAAGGGAGAGGGTTCTCTGGAAACACCATATATTTT
>TRBV5-1|TRBD1|once|TRBJ1-2
CASSLEGAGVYGYTF
TGCGCCAGCAGCTTGGAGGGGGCGGGGGTCTATGGCTACACCTTC
>TRBV7-3|TRBD1|NA|TRBJ1-2
CASSLGTGVDGGYTF
TGTGCCAGCAGCCTAGGGACAGGGGTTGATGGTGGCTACACCTTC
>TRBV10-2|NA|few|TRBJ2-7
CASSQQKGPYEQYF
TGCGCCAGCAGTCAGCAGAAGGGCCCCTACGAGCAGTACTTC
>TRBV14|TRBD1|NA|TRBJ1-2
CASSLQGATGGYTF
TGTGCCAGCAGCCTACAGGGGGCCACGGGGGGCTACACCTTC
>TRBV19|NA|NA|TRBJ1-2
CATVATGAKNGYTF
TGTGCCACCGTAGCAACAGGAGCAAAGAATGGCTACACCTTC
>TRBV11-2|NA|NA|TRBJ1-2
CASSLIQTNYGYTF
TGTGCCAGCAGCTTAATTCAGACTAACTATGGCTACACCTTC
>TRBV6-5|NA|NA|TRBJ2-5
CASSSRRGTEETQYF
TGTGCCAGCAGTTCGCGCCGGGGGACAGAAGAGACCCAGTACTTC
>TRBV29-1|TRBD2|NA|TRBJ2-1
CSAKTSGGSYNEQFF
TGCAGCGCAAAGACTAGCGGAGGGTCCTACAATGAGCAGTTCTTC
>TRBV9|TRBD2|NA|TRBJ2-2
CASSAREVNTGELFF
TGTGCCAGCAGCGCCCGGGAGGTTAACACCGGGGAGCTGTTTTTT
>TRBV11-3|NA|once|TRBJ2-5
CASSLGLGAQETQYF
TGTGCCAGCAGCTTAGGTTTGGGGGCCCAAGAGACCCAGTACTTC
>TRBV2|NA|NA|TRBJ1-3
CASSAGSSGNTIYF
TGTGCCAGCAGTGCAGGGAGCTCTGGAAACACCATATATTTT
>TRBV7-9|TRBD1|NA|TRBJ2-3
CASSFLDRRDTQYF
TGTGCCAGCAGCTTTTTGGACAGGAGGGATACGCAGTATTTT
>TRBV11-2|NA|NA|TRBJ2-1
CASSLGTEYNEQFF
TGTGCCAGCAGCTTGGGGACTGAATACAATGAGCAGTTCTTC
>TRBV10-1|NA|NA|TRBJ1-1
CASSETSSNTEAFF
TGCGCCAGCAGTGAGACGTCTTCGAACACTGAAGCTTTCTTT
>TRBV7-8|NA|NA|TRBJ1-3
CASSLGTSGSGNTIYF
TGTGCCAGCAGCTTAGGGACCTCGGGCTCTGGAAACACCATATATTTT
>TRBV6-5|NA|NA|TRBJ1-6
CASSYSSSGVGSPLHF
TGTGCCAGCAGTTACTCGAGTTCCGGGGTTGGTTCACCCCTCCACTTT
>TRBV25-1|NA|NA|TRBJ1-1
CASSEWWGAQSGAFF
TGTGCCAGCAGTGAATGGTGGGGGGCTCAAAGCGGAGCTTTCTTT